This TCR beta chain emerged from a study of prognosis after radiotherapy for stage I lung cancer. The overall study: The enrollment of patients with stage I non-small cell lung cancer occurred between April 2018 and January 2019.

The CDR3 length is 16 residues. J was trimmed by 3 bases and V by 3 bases; bases with no gene match: 5. TCR beta CDR3 was amplified from genomic DNA by two-round multiplex PCR. First-round PCR used primers specific to each TRBV and TRBJ gene. TCRdb used MiXCR to reprocess the multiplex PCR reads, holding one entry per CDR3 protein. The profile covers 15,000 to 20,000 distinct CDR3 sequences, with roughly half appearing a single time and approximately 32% taken by the ten largest. Worth noting for this clonotype: Antigen: not known.

Study-level findings and limits: Nobody established whether the expanded TCR clones were specific to the tumor.

At each of two time points, approximately 5.8 milliliters of venous blood were taken. The receptor's source is a donor over 45 with non-small cell lung cancer. This rearrangement joins TRBV12-3 or TRBV12-4 to TRBJ1-2; 12 bases fit TRBD1. Specimen: PBMCs, collected before or after stereotactic body radiation therapy (not recorded which). CDR3: CASSLGTGGSDYGYTF. For the CDR3, the DNA is TGTGCCAGCAGTTTGGGGACAGGGGGCAGCGACTATGGCTACACCTTC.